This entry lists 31 T cell receptor beta chains sequenced from one sample in a study of molecular identifiers for immune sequencing clone quantification. TCRdb redid the calling of the PCR reads with MiXCR, one entry per CDR3 protein. The data contain 300,000 to 350,000 distinct CDR3 sequences, about a fifth of them singletons. The sequencing sample was made of naive CD8+ T cells from blood, with Jurkat cell RNA spiked in. Sample subset: FACS-sorted CD8+CD4-CCR7+CD45RA+ naive T cells. The receptors stem from a human donor in good health. Some libraries in this study had Jurkat cell RNA spiked in.

V is TRBV30 and J is TRBJ1-5, with D unresolved. Germline lookup yields CDR1 GTSNPN and CDR2 SVGIG (reference sequence). CDR3 length equals 13 residues. Trimming removed 0 bases at V and 5 bases at J, with 8 bases between. CDR3 nucleotide sequence: TGTGCCTGGAGTGTATCTAGGTATCAGCCCCAGCATTTT. It encodes CAWSVSRYQPQHF.

This clonotype was detected many times. CDR3 in amino acids: CSAPRGRGPGNEQFF. CDR3 coding DNA: TGCAGTGCCCCCAGGGGTCGGGGGCCGGGGAATGAGCAGTTCTTC. The V call is TRBV20-1, the J call TRBJ2-1; D is possibly TRBD1 or TRBD2 (6 bases each). The CDR3 totals 15 residues. The V and J ends lost 6 bases and 7 bases respectively, with 22 bases between them. Per germline, CDR1 DFQATT and CDR2 SNEGSKA (reference sequence).

This clonotype showed up many times. The rearrangement joins TRBV28 to TRBJ2-7; D is undetermined. Per germline, CDR1 MDHEN and CDR2 SYDVKM. The CDR3 runs to 12 residues. The germline V and J ends were trimmed by 6 bases and 4 bases, with 10 bases remaining between them. DNA of the CDR3: TGTGCCAGCAGCCACACGATTTACGAGCAGTACTTC. Translation gives CASSHTIYEQYF. Full variable domain (outside the CDR3, taken from reference TRBV28 and TRBJ2-7): DVKVTQSSRYLVKRTGEKVFLECVQDMDHENMFWYRQDPGLGLRLIYFSYDVKMKEKGDIPEGYSVSREKKERFSLILESASTNQTSMYLCASSHTIYEQYFGPGTRLTVT.

This clonotype was found many times. CDR3 protein: CASSTGSEKYEQYF. Written as DNA, the CDR3 is TGCGCCAGCAGCACAGGGTCGGAAAAGTACGAGCAGTACTTC. The chain couples TRBV23-1 to TRBJ2-7, with D possibly being TRBD1 (6 bases). TRBV23-1 is an ORF for which the function is uncertain. V gave up 6 bases and J gave up 4 bases, with 16 bases separating them. This CDR3 contains 14 residues.

The chain recombines TRBV27 with TRBJ2-5; perhaps TRBD2 as D (5 bases). V lost 0 bases and J lost 4, with 12 bases in between. From germline, CDR1 is MNHEY and CDR2 SMNVEV (reference sequence). CDR3 length: 15 amino acids. As DNA, the CDR3 is TGTGCCAGCAGTTTATCAGGGCGGGCGGGAGAGACCCAGTACTTC. Its translation is CASSLSGRAGETQYF.

This clonotype was observed at least ten times. The V and J genes are TRBV7-9 and TRBJ2-2; maybe TRBD1 (6 bases). CDR3 length equals 13 residues. From germline, CDR1 is SEHNR and CDR2 FQNEAQ (reference sequence). The V gene lost 6 bases and the J gene lost 5 bases, with 10 bases spanning the gap. CDR3 sequence reads: CASRGARTGELFF. The CDR3 nucleotides are TGTGCCAGCAGGGGGGCGAGGACCGGGGAGCTGTTTTTT.

In its sample, this clonotype was seen once. The chain uses TRBV29-1 and TRBJ2-3; either TRBD1 or TRBD2 may supply D (6 bases each). The CDR3 totals 16 residues. With 7 bases removed from V and 6 bases from J, the gap between germline ends came to 26 bases. CDR1 is SQVTM, CDR2 ANQGSEA, per germline. Here the CDR3 reads CSAVGGTAYIVDTQYF. CDR3 sequence (DNA): TGCAGCGCCGTAGGGGGGACTGCCTATATCGTCGATACGCAGTATTTT.

The sample holds a few counts of this clonotype. This chain uses TRBV19 with TRBJ1-1; D is unresolved. Trimming removed 1 base at V and 3 bases at J, with 9 bases between. The CDR3 covers 14 residues. Germline V gene sequence: CDR1 LNHDA, CDR2 SQIVND (reference sequence). CDR3 region: CASSIASRYTEAFF. The CDR3 DNA reads TGTGCCAGTAGTATAGCCTCCAGGTACACTGAAGCTTTCTTT.

This clonotype was counted many times. The chain links TRBV20-1 to TRBJ2-7; no reliable D call. CDR1 DFQATT and CDR2 SNEGSKA come from the germline V gene (reference sequence). V was pared by 0 bases and J by 0 bases, with 6 bases between. This CDR3 has 13 residues. This chain's CDR3 is CSAREGTSYEQYF. The CDR3 nucleotides are TGCAGTGCTAGAGAGGGAACCTCCTACGAGCAGTACTTC.

The rearrangement joins TRBV11-2 to TRBJ2-1, with TRBD2 matching over 8 bases. V lost 3 bases, J lost 0 bases, and 10 bases stayed unmatched. The CDR3 covers 18 residues. Germline assignment: CDR1 SGHAT and CDR2 FQNNGV. Here the CDR3 reads CASSFGFAGGSSYNEQFF. CDR3 sequence (DNA): TGTGCCAGCAGCTTTGGGTTCGCGGGGGGCAGCTCCTACAATGAGCAGTTCTTC.

This clonotype was picked up many times. The gene calls are TRBV27 and TRBJ2-5; D unresolved. The germline CDR1 and CDR2 sequences are MNHEY and SMNVEV (reference sequence). CDR3 length equals 15 residues. V gave up 6 bases and J gave up 1 base, with 15 bases separating them. The CDR3, as DNA: TGTGCCAGCAGCCCAATCGACGGGCTCCAAGAGACCCAGTACTTC. Its translation: CASSPIDGLQETQYF.

To note about this clonotype: Just one base apart from a much larger clone, this may be a read error. The J gene is TRBJ2-1, the V gene TRBV7-9; 9 bases align to TRBD2. The germline gives CDR1 SEHNR, CDR2 FQNEAQ (reference sequence). The CDR3 loop spans 14 amino acids. CDR3 sequence (DNA): TGTGCCGGCAGCTTGGGGACTAGCTTTAATGAGCAGTTCTTC. As protein: CAGSLGTSFNEQFF.

The table lists this clonotype with many counts. V is TRBV20-1 and J is TRBJ1-5; 8 bases align to TRBD1. The CDR3 runs 17 residues. V lost 6 bases and J lost 3; bases outside the gene matches: 16. The V gene's germline CDR1 is DFQATT and CDR2 SNEGSKA (reference sequence). This chain's CDR3 is CSAKLYQDREINQPQHF. The CDR3 DNA reads as TGCAGTGCCAAGCTATACCAGGACAGGGAAATCAATCAGCCCCAGCATTTT.

This clonotype was found many times. The V call is TRBV7-2, the J call TRBJ1-1; tentatively, D is TRBD1 (6 bases). Looked up from germline, CDR1 is SGHTA and CDR2 is FQGNSA. V lost 4 bases to trimming and J lost 5 bases, with 20 bases between them. There are 16 residues in the CDR3. The DNA for the CDR3 is TGTGCCAGCAGCTCACCCGGGGGGCGCTTAGGTACTGAAGCTTTCTTT. Protein: CASSSPGGRLGTEAFF.

This clonotype was recorded at least ten times. The chain recombines TRBV30 with TRBJ2-7; D gene unclear. Trimming removed 0 bases at V and 2 bases at J, with 8 bases between. This CDR3 is 13 amino acids long. Germline V lookup: CDR1 GTSNPN, CDR2 SVGIG (reference sequence). The CDR3 protein is CAWSVIPPYEQYF. The CDR3 DNA sequence: TGTGCCTGGAGTGTAATCCCGCCCTACGAGCAGTACTTC.

There are many counts of this clonotype. This chain links TRBV7-9 with TRBJ2-7; TRBD1 aligns across 9 bases. Germline V lookup: CDR1 SEHNR, CDR2 FQNEAQ (reference sequence). The J segment lost 5 bases and the V segment lost 5 bases, leaving 7 bases of the junction unmatched. The CDR3 runs 14 residues. CDR3 DNA: TGTGCCAGCAGCCCGGGGACAGGGCGGCACGAGCAGTACTTC. It is translated as CASSPGTGRHEQYF.

Comment on this clonotype: This could be a read error, since a much larger clone is one nucleotide away. This chain links TRBV28 with TRBJ2-7, with D possibly being TRBD1 or TRBD2 (7 bases each). Germline-derived CDR1 and CDR2 are MDHEN and SYDVKM. CDR3 size: 15 residues. The V end was cut by 2 bases, the J end by 5 bases, with 16 bases between. The CDR3 spells CASSLPGGELDEQYF. In nucleotides, the CDR3 is TGTGCCAGCAGTTTACCAGGGGGGGAGCTGGACGAGCAGTACTTC.

For this clonotype: This could be a read error, since a much larger clone is one nucleotide away. The chain joins TRBV7-9 to TRBJ2-3; D call uncertain. The CDR3 totals 13 residues. Per germline, CDR1 SEHNR and CDR2 FQNEAQ (reference sequence). The CDR3 sequence is CASSSPSTDTRYF. As DNA, the CDR3 is TGTGCCAGCAGCTCCCCAAGCACAGATACGCGGTATTTT.

On this clonotype: A much larger clone sits a single nucleotide away, making a read error possible. The V gene is TRBV19, the J gene TRBJ2-1; possibly TRBD1 or TRBD2 for D (5 bases each). The CDR3 extends over 14 amino acids. Germline CDR1 LNHDA, CDR2 SQIVND (reference sequence). CDR3 sequence (DNA): TGTGCCAGTAGTTGGACACGGGGCTTCAATGAGCAGCTCTTC. Its protein product is CASSWTRGFNEQLF.

There are a few counts of this clonotype. The rearrangement uses TRBV30 and TRBJ2-3; tentatively, D is TRBD1 or TRBD2 (5 bases each). Germline values: CDR1 GTSNPN, CDR2 SVGIG (reference sequence). This CDR3 region has 16 residues. Trimming took off 2 bases at V and 2 bases at J, with 17 bases between the two ends. CDR3 residues: CAWSRNRDDLTDTQYF. The CDR3 DNA follows: TGTGCCTGGAGTCGAAACCGGGACGACCTCACAGATACGCAGTATTTT.

This chain links TRBV20-1 with TRBJ2-7, with 7 bases that match TRBD2. CDR1 and CDR2 (germline): DFQATT, SNEGSKA (reference sequence). The CDR3 loop spans 13 amino acids. The junction had 9 bases not matched to a gene; V was cut back by 7 bases and J by 3 bases. The chain's CDR3 is CSVGPTSNYEQYF. CDR3 nucleotide sequence: TGCAGTGTTGGCCCGACTAGCAACTACGAGCAGTACTTC.

For this clonotype: A much more abundant neighbour one base away suggests this may be a read error. As the CDR3 is not closed by the conserved phenylalanine or tryptophan, this likely results from a read error. The chain recombines TRBV7-8 with TRBJ1-2; D is ambiguous. Trimming stripped 5 bases from V and 2 bases from J, with 15 bases between. This CDR3 spans 15 amino acids. CDR1 and CDR2 (germline): SGHVS, FQNEAQ. The CDR3 nucleotides are TGTGCCAGCAGCCAAACGAGGCTGATGAACTATGGCTACACCTCC. It is translated as CASSQTRLMNYGYTS.

The chain recombines TRBV24-1 with TRBJ2-1, with 9 bases aligning to TRBD1. The CDR3 is 16 amino acids. From germline, CDR1 is KGHDR and CDR2 SFDVKD. With V trimmed by 4 bases and J by 4 bases, 7 bases remained unmatched. Written as DNA, the CDR3 is TGTGCCACCAGTGACAACAGGGGGCCCGCTTACAATGAGCAGTTCTTC. The encoded protein is CATSDNRGPAYNEQFF.

This clonotype was counted many times. The J gene is TRBJ1-5, the V gene TRBV2, with 9 bases matching TRBD1. Trimming at V came to 6 bases and at J to 6 bases, leaving 9 bases not matched to a gene. Germline loops: CDR1 SNHLY, CDR2 FYNNEI. The CDR3 contains 15 residues. The CDR3 spells CASRLQGAPGQPQHF. For the CDR3, the DNA is TGTGCCAGCAGGCTACAGGGGGCGCCGGGTCAGCCCCAGCATTTT.

This clonotype showed up many times. The V and J genes are TRBV15 and TRBJ2-3; TRBD2 aligns across 9 bases. J was trimmed by 2 bases and V by 5 bases; bases with no gene match: 20. Germline CDR1 LNHNV, CDR2 YYDKDF (reference sequence). The CDR3 is 20 residues long. CDR3 DNA: TGTGCCACCAGCGGAAACCGGCGGGGGGGCCTATTGAGCTTCACAGATACGCAGTATTTT. Encoded protein: CATSGNRRGGLLSFTDTQYF. Full variable domain (remainder filled in from reference TRBV15 and TRBJ2-3): DAMVIQNPRYQVTQFGKPVTLSCSQTLNHNVMYWYQQKSSQAPKLLFHYYDKDFNNEADTPDNFQSRRPNTSFCFLDIRSPGLGDTAMYLCATSGNRRGGLLSFTDTQYFGPGTRLTVL.

At least ten counts were recorded for this clonotype. V gene TRBV11-2 combines with J gene TRBJ1-1; TRBD1 is a possible D gene (5 bases). The CDR3 extends over 17 amino acids. Germline values: CDR1 SGHAT, CDR2 FQNNGV. V was cut by 2 bases and J by 6 bases, with 22 bases left in between. Written as DNA, the CDR3 is TGTGCCAGCAGCTTACCCGCTTTGGGGCAGGCTACTCCTGAAGCTTTCTTT. Its translation: CASSLPALGQATPEAFF. The full variable domain, with the rest looked up from reference TRBV11-2 and TRBJ1-1, is EAGVAQSPRYKIIEKRQSVAFWCNPISGHATLYWYQQILGQGPKLLIQFQNNGVVDDSQLPKDRFSAERLKGVDSTLKIQPAKLEDSAVYLCASSLPALGQATPEAFFGQGTRLTVV.

Comments on this clonotype: This clone may be a read error of a much larger clone one base away. This chain joins TRBV19 and TRBJ2-2, with a possible D match to TRBD2 (5 bases). The CDR3 spans 11 residues. Germline V gives CDR1 LNHDA, CDR2 SQIVND (reference sequence). CDR3 nucleotide sequence: TGTGCCAGTAGAGTCACCGGGGAGCTGGTTTTT. This encodes CASRVTGELVF.

This clonotype was found many times. The gene calls are TRBV7-9 and TRBJ1-1; D not certain. The V gene lost 1 base and the J gene lost 0 bases, with 6 bases spanning the gap. CDR1 and CDR2 from the germline V gene are SEHNR and FQNEAQ (reference sequence). The CDR3 covers 14 residues. CDR3 DNA sequence: TGTGCCAGCAGCTTAGGGAACATGAACACTGAAGCTTTCTTT. Its protein is CASSLGNMNTEAFF.

At least ten counts were recorded for this clonotype. The chain combines TRBV7-9 with TRBJ2-1; TRBD2 matches 8 bases. Germline V gene sequence: CDR1 SEHNR, CDR2 FQNEAQ (reference sequence). V lost 2 bases and J lost 8; bases outside the gene matches: 11. This CDR3 is 16 amino acids long. In nucleotides, the CDR3 is TGTGCCAGCAGCTTACCCCACGGACTAGCTTCTGATGAGCAGTTCTTC. Its translation: CASSLPHGLASDEQFF. Based on the CDR3 plus reference TRBV7-9 and TRBJ2-1, the full variable domain is DTGVSQNPRHKITKRGQNVTFRCDPISEHNRLYWYRQTLGQGPEFLTYFQNEAQLEKSRLLSDRFSAERPKGSFSTLEIQRTEQGDSAMYLCASSLPHGLASDEQFFGPGTRLTVL.

This clonotype appeared many times. The chain couples TRBV4-1 to TRBJ2-7; D is possibly TRBD1 (5 bases). V shed 2 bases and J shed 7 bases, with 12 bases lying between them. Germline V lookup: CDR1 MGHRA, CDR2 YSYEKL. CDR3 length equals 13 residues. The chain's CDR3 is CASSQLRTFEQYF. CDR3 nucleotides: TGCGCCAGCAGCCAACTCAGGACATTTGAGCAGTACTTC.

There are a few counts of this clonotype. This sequence joins TRBV20-1 and TRBJ2-3; perhaps TRBD2 as D (7 bases). With 0 bases removed from V and 4 bases from J, the gap between germline ends came to 14 bases. This CDR3 contains 15 residues. Germline CDR1 DFQATT, CDR2 SNEGSKA (reference sequence). The CDR3 protein is CSARDGGGSADTQYF. In nucleotides, the CDR3 is TGCAGTGCTAGAGATGGGGGGGGCAGCGCAGATACGCAGTATTTT.